The 29 T cell receptor beta chains below come from one sample, sequenced in a study of Ad26.COV2.S vaccination and SARS-CoV-2 variants. Stated treatment: some 19 received Ad26.COV2.S at low or high dose, single or two shots; 5 received placebo; per-sample allocation not given. At day 63 after the first vaccine or placebo injection, samples were drawn. Repertoires were generated with immunoSEQ multiplex PCR, while TCRdb's copy carries only in-frame clones and drops some. The sample has about 420,000 clones, 85% to 90% seen once. This sample comprised peripheral blood, obtained in a trial of Ad26.COV2.S vaccine versus placebo. The receptor set was obtained from a person between 18 and 59 years old who received the Ad26.COV2.S COVID-19 vaccine or a placebo.

This clone was detected only a few times. The chain links TRBV3-1 (or the pseudogene TRBV3-2) to TRBJ2-7; D gene ambiguous. This CDR3 comprises 15 residues. Per germline, CDR1 LGHDT and CDR2 YNNKEL (reference sequence). V was clipped by 4 bases and J by 5 bases, with 18 bases between them. Here the CDR3 DNA reads TGTGCCAGCAGCCCCGGACCCGAATGTCTGGACGAGCAGTACTTC. Translated, it gives CASSPGPECLDEQYF.

This clone was picked up a small number of times. V is TRBV9 and J is TRBJ1-2; perhaps TRBD1 as D (5 bases). V dropped 3 bases and J dropped 3 bases, with 18 bases sitting between them. The CDR3 consists of 16 residues. Germline V lookup: CDR1 SGDLS, CDR2 YYNGEE. The DNA of the CDR3 is TGTGCCAGCAGCGGCCAAGGGGCAAGGCCCTACTATGGCTACACCTTC. Amino acids: CASSGQGARPYYGYTF.

J is TRBJ2-4 and V is TRBV28; D is perhaps TRBD1 (5 bases). Germline V gives CDR1 MDHEN, CDR2 SYDVKM. The V end lost 7 bases, the J end lost 1 base, and 17 bases lay between the germline ends. The CDR3 loop spans 16 amino acids. The CDR3 DNA is TGTGCCAGCAACCCCAGACAGAAGGGTGCCAAAAACATTCAGTACTTC. Protein product: CASNPRQKGAKNIQYF. Full variable domain (rest looked up from reference TRBV28 and TRBJ2-4): DVKVTQSSRYLVKRTGEKVFLECVQDMDHENMFWYRQDPGLGLRLIYFSYDVKMKEKGDIPEGYSVSREKKERFSLILESASTNQTSMYLCASNPRQKGAKNIQYFGAGTRLSVL.

The count of this clone is one. CDR3 sequence: CASSLVGAIEAFF. The CDR3 DNA follows: TGTGCCAGCAGCTTAGTTGGGGCAATAGAAGCTTTCTTT. This chain uses TRBV7-2 with TRBJ1-1; perhaps TRBD1 as D (5 bases). Germline V lookup: CDR1 SGHTA, CDR2 FQGNSA. CDR3 size: 13 residues. V dropped 1 base and J dropped 8 bases, with 11 bases sitting between them.

V is TRBV9 and J is TRBJ2-3, with TRBD2 identical over 14 bases. The CDR3 contains 19 residues. CDR1 is SGDLS, CDR2 YYNGEE, per germline. Trimming cost V 0 bases and J 0 bases; bases outside gene matches: 6. The CDR3 DNA sequence: TGTGCCAGCAGCGTAGGGAGACTAGCGGGGGGGCTGAGCACAGATACGCAGTATTTT. Amino acids: CASSVGRLAGGLSTDTQYF. Complete variable domain (other parts from reference TRBV9 and TRBJ2-3): DSGVTQTPKHLITATGQRVTLRCSPRSGDLSVYWYQQSLDQGLQFLIQYYNGEERAKGNILERFSAQQFPDLHSELNLSSLELGDSALYFCASSVGRLAGGLSTDTQYFGPGTRLTVL.

This chain connects TRBV6-5 to TRBJ2-7; the D gene is possibly TRBD2 (6 bases). This CDR3 has 14 amino acids. V lost 5 bases to trimming and J lost 0 bases, with 11 bases between them. Germline V gives CDR1 MNHEY, CDR2 SVGAGI. CDR3 coding DNA: TGTGCCAGCAGTCGGGAGCAGAGCTCCTACGAGCAGTACTTC. It encodes CASSREQSSYEQYF.

The rearrangement uses TRBV6-4 and TRBJ2-1; D uncertain. V shed 3 bases and J shed 6 bases, with 3 bases lying between them. The length of the CDR3 is 11 residues. The germline V gene has CDR1 MRHNA and CDR2 SNTAGT. CDR3 residues: CASSDSNEQFF. DNA for the CDR3: TGTGCCAGCAGTGATAGCAATGAGCAGTTCTTC.

This rearrangement joins TRBV10-3 to TRBJ1-1; 7 nucleotides line up with TRBD1. V dropped 6 bases and J dropped 6; count of bases not matched to a gene: 1. The CDR3 sequence is 11 residues long. Looked up from germline, CDR1 is ENHRY and CDR2 is SYGVKD. The CDR3 here is CAIRTGPEAFF. DNA for the CDR3: TGTGCCATCAGGACAGGGCCTGAAGCTTTCTTT.

The V gene is TRBV6-6, the J gene TRBJ1-1; possibly TRBD1 for D (6 bases). Trimming took off 2 bases at V and 6 bases at J, with 13 bases between the two ends. The CDR3 extends over 14 amino acids. Germline loops: CDR1 MNHNY, CDR2 SVGAGI (reference sequence). CDR3 protein: CASSYEGAGAEAFF. The DNA for the CDR3 is TGTGCCAGCAGTTACGAGGGCGCAGGGGCTGAAGCTTTCTTT.

The genes are TRBV7-8 and TRBJ1-5; the D is unclear. The CDR3 has 15 amino acids. In germline, CDR1 is SGHVS, CDR2 FQNEAQ. V shed 1 base and J shed 0 bases, with 7 bases lying between them. CDR3 region: CASSLGDISNQPQHF. The DNA of the CDR3 is TGTGCCAGCAGCTTAGGAGACATTAGCAATCAGCCCCAGCATTTT.

The V call is TRBV11-2, the J call TRBJ2-2; perhaps D is TRBD1 or TRBD2 (5 bases each). The CDR3 is made up of 16 amino acids. The germline V gene encodes CDR1 SGHAT and CDR2 FQNNGV. Deletions cut 1 base from V and 4 bases from J, with 13 bases between. DNA of the CDR3: TGTGCCAGCAGCTTAGTTGGGGGTAGAGGCACCGGGGAGCTGTTTTTT. Its protein product is CASSLVGGRGTGELFF.

V and J are TRBV29-1 and TRBJ2-3; either TRBD1 or TRBD2 may fit D (5 bases each). Trimming stripped 5 bases from V and 11 bases from J, with 17 bases between. CDR1 and CDR2 (germline): SQVTM, ANQGSEA. This CDR3 contains 12 residues. CDR3 in amino acids: CSVKPGPLVQYF. The CDR3 DNA is TGCAGCGTTAAACCGGGACCCCTCGTGCAGTATTTT.

This chain links TRBV12-2 with TRBJ1-2. TRBV12-2 is assigned pseudogene status. The CDR3 sequence is 16 residues long. The CDR3 sequence is CASRLGQSRGVYGYTF. The DNA of the CDR3 is TGTGCAAGTCGCTTAGGGCAGTCGCGGGGGGTATATGGCTACACCTTC.

This sequence joins TRBV7-2 and TRBJ2-4, with D unresolved. CDR3 length equals 15 residues. The ends were cut back, 1 base at V and 8 bases at J, with 15 bases in the middle. Germline V gene data show CDR1 as SGHTA and CDR2 as FQGNSA. The CDR3 sequence is CASSLGLVEADIQYF. CDR3 sequence (DNA): TGTGCCAGCAGCTTAGGTCTCGTTGAGGCGGACATTCAGTACTTC.

The chain has TRBV9 and TRBJ1-1; D ambiguous. In germline, CDR1 is SGDLS, CDR2 YYNGEE. This CDR3 has 14 residues. Trimming took 0 bases from V and 11 from J, leaving 17 bases between them. The CDR3 loop is CASSVANQDPVAFF. The CDR3 coding sequence is TGTGCCAGCAGCGTAGCTAATCAGGACCCTGTCGCTTTCTTT.

This clone was seen more than once but under ten times. The V gene is TRBV5-1, the J gene TRBJ1-1; no reliable D call. This CDR3 comprises 15 residues. Trimming left V 0 bases short and J 1 base short, with 10 bases between. Germline loops: CDR1 SGHRS, CDR2 YFSETQ. CDR3: CASSLEPAGNTEAFF. The CDR3 bases are TGCGCCAGCAGCTTGGAACCGGCGGGGAACACTGAAGCTTTCTTT.

V gene TRBV28 combines with J gene TRBJ2-7, with D perhaps given as TRBD1 or TRBD2 (6 bases each). V was trimmed by 2 bases and J by 2 bases, leaving 7 bases between them. Germline CDR1 MDHEN, CDR2 SYDVKM. The CDR3 is 13 amino acids. DNA of the CDR3: TGTGCCAGCAGTTTAGGGGGGCCCTACGAGCAGTACTTC. Residues: CASSLGGPYEQYF.

V gene TRBV10-3 combines with J gene TRBJ2-5; D is undetermined. V was shortened by 0 bases and J by 5 bases, with 16 bases between the two germline ends. Germline V lookup: CDR1 ENHRY, CDR2 SYGVKD. The CDR3 runs to 16 residues. As DNA, the CDR3 is TGTGCCATCAGTGAGTCCGAGACCCACTGGGGTGAGACCCAGTACTTC. As protein: CAISESETHWGETQYF.

The genes are TRBV18 and TRBJ1-3; a possible D gene is TRBD1 (5 bases). The CDR3 is 16 residues long. CDR1 and CDR2 from the germline V gene are KGHSH and LQKENI. Trimming stripped 2 bases from V and 0 bases from J, with 11 bases between. The CDR3: CASSPLQTVSGNTIYF. CDR3 nucleotide sequence: TGTGCCAGCTCACCATTACAGACAGTCTCTGGAAACACCATATATTTT.

The chain is built from TRBV18 and TRBJ2-6, with TRBD2 identical over 8 bases. CDR1 is KGHSH and CDR2 is LQKENI in the germline V gene. Germline trimming cut 0 bases from V and 0 bases from J; bases unmatched to any gene: 7. The CDR3 has 19 amino acids. The CDR3 nucleotides read TGTGCCAGCTCACCACCGAAAGCGGGGGCCTTCTCTGGGGCCAACGTCCTGACTTTC. This encodes CASSPPKAGAFSGANVLTF.

This chain joins TRBV14 and TRBJ2-7; either TRBD1 or TRBD2 may supply D (5 bases each). The CDR3 is made up of 16 amino acids. Trimming took 3 bases from V and 2 from J, leaving 17 bases between them. The germline CDR1 and CDR2 sequences are SGHDN and FVKESK. Here the CDR3 DNA reads TGTGCCAGCAGCCAGAGGGGCAGGTTGGGAACCTACGAGCAGTACTTC. Its protein product is CASSQRGRLGTYEQYF.

The chain is built from TRBV7-2 and TRBJ2-5; 8 nucleotides line up with TRBD2. CDR1 SGHTA and CDR2 FQGNSA come from the germline V gene. Trimming took 8 bases from V and 2 from J; bases not matched to a gene: 4. This CDR3 contains 13 residues. The CDR3 region is CASQRGTQETQYF. For the CDR3, the DNA is TGTGCCAGCCAGCGGGGGACTCAAGAGACCCAGTACTTC.

The gene calls are TRBV7-3 and TRBJ1-1; D uncertain. Germline CDR1 and CDR2: SGHTA and FQGTGA. CDR3 length: 15 residues. The ends were cut back, 5 bases at V and 0 bases at J, with 13 bases in the middle. CDR3 protein: CASSKLRRMNTEAFF. CDR3 coding DNA: TGTGCCAGCAGCAAGCTACGTAGAATGAACACTGAAGCTTTCTTT. The complete variable domain, with remaining parts taken from reference TRBV7-3 and TRBJ1-1, reads GAGVSQTPSNKVTEKGKYVELRCDPISGHTALYWYRQSLGQGPEFLIYFQGTGAADDSGLPNDRFFAVRPEGSVSTLKIQRTERGDSAVYLCASSKLRRMNTEAFFGQGTRLTVV.

The chain recombines TRBV30 with TRBJ1-4; D not certain. Germline V gives CDR1 GTSNPN, CDR2 SVGIG (reference sequence). This CDR3 has 14 residues. Trimming removed 1 base at V and 8 bases at J, with 14 bases between. CDR3 DNA sequence: TGTGCCTGGAGTGAGAAGGACCGCAGGGAAAAACTGTTTTTT. Residues: CAWSEKDRREKLFF.

This chain uses TRBV6-5 with TRBJ1-2; TRBD1 is a possible D gene (6 bases). Germline V gives CDR1 MNHEY, CDR2 SVGAGI. V shed 6 bases and J shed 6 bases, with 14 bases lying between them. The length of the CDR3 is 13 residues. CDR3 coding DNA: TGTGCCAGCAGACCCGGACAGAAGGATGGCTACACCTTC. This gives the protein CASRPGQKDGYTF.

This chain connects TRBV6-2 or TRBV6-3 to TRBJ1-1; D unclear. CDR3 length: 12 residues. V was trimmed by 6 bases and J by 2 bases, leaving 7 bases between them. Germline-derived CDR1 and CDR2 are MNHEY and SVGEGT. The CDR3 region has the DNA TGTGCCAGCAGCCCCTATAACACTGAAGCTTTCTTT. The encoded protein is CASSPYNTEAFF.

This clone was recorded a few times. The chain couples TRBV7-9 to TRBJ1-2; TRBD1 might be the D (6 bases). The CDR3 loop spans 13 amino acids. The germline gives CDR1 SEHNR, CDR2 FQNEAQ (reference sequence). Trimming shortened V by 5 bases and J by 4 bases, and 11 bases separated the two germline ends. The CDR3 DNA reads as TGTGCCAGCAGCACAGGGATAGGCTATGGCTACACCTTC. Protein sequence: CASSTGIGYGYTF.

This clone appeared a single time. This chain links TRBV6-2 or TRBV6-3 with TRBJ2-6; 9 positions match TRBD2. The CDR3 has 16 residues. Trimming took 2 bases from V and 2 from J; bases not matched to a gene: 1. Per the germline V gene, CDR1 is MNHEY and CDR2 is SVGEGT. CDR3 sequence reads: CASSYLAGTGANVLTF. The CDR3 bases are TGTGCCAGCAGTTACCTAGCGGGAACTGGGGCCAACGTCCTGACTTTC.

Written as DNA, the CDR3 is TGTGCCAGCAGCACAAAAGTAGCGGGGGGGCTGGAGACCCAGTACTTC. It codes for CASSTKVAGGLETQYF. V usage is TRBV7-6 and J usage is TRBJ2-5, with 11 bases lining up with TRBD2. The junction had 10 bases not matched to a gene; V was cut back by 5 bases and J by 5 bases. The CDR3 sequence is 16 residues long. The germline V gene has CDR1 SGHVS and CDR2 FNYEAQ. Complete variable domain (other parts from reference TRBV7-6 and TRBJ2-5): GAGVSQSPRYKVTKRGQDVALRCDPISGHVSLYWYRQALGQGPEFLTYFNYEAQQDKSGLPNDRFSAERPEGSISTLTIQRTEQRDSAMYRCASSTKVAGGLETQYFGPGTRLLVL.